This paragraph covers one T cell receptor beta chain sequence. This clonotype was recorded many times. It lacks a known antigen. Per-base qualities were not stored, and no clone one base away is much larger. This entry belongs to a study of T cells in Graves' hyperthyroidism and ophthalmopathy (dated by TCRdb to the late 2010s). Concerning the study at large: Peripheral blood was collected at initial diagnosis, before any treatment. TCR V-J signatures able to tell the groups apart were searched for in a discovery cohort of approximately 95 patients, of whom more than 40 had Graves' ophthalmopathy and 57 had stable Graves' hyperthyroidism. An independent validation cohort of some 18 hyperthyroidism patients and roughly 16 patients who later progressed to ophthalmopathy tested prospective prediction of ophthalmopathy. The 100 discovery patients were randomly split 7:3 into training and test sets. The study also compared thyroid tissue and blood T-cell repertoires from several Graves' hyperthyroidism patients. After blood sampling, hyperthyroidism patients were treated with methimazole at a starting dose of 30 mg daily, and ophthalmopathy patients were treated with high-dose intravenous methylprednisolone. TCR Vbeta CDR3 sequencing of 135 peripheral blood samples (under 45 ophthalmopathy, around 80 hyperthyroidism and some 17 progressor patients) is reported in the paper. Broad study findings and their caveats: Most expanded thyroid clonotypes (frequency above 0.001) were also found in blood, which suggests that blood repertoires may mirror thyroid immune responses. No statistical method was used to fix the sample size in advance, and group allocation was not hidden from the investigators. In validation, the model predicted progression to ophthalmopathy a median of 6.5 months before onset, with approximately 71% sensitivity and more than 72% specificity. A model built on a 13 V-J signature distinguished ophthalmopathy from stable hyperthyroidism, reaching 85% to 90% sensitivity and 81.08% specificity in cross-validation and 80%/75% in testing.

Stable Graves' hyperthyroidism was defined as the absence of progression to ophthalmopathy over 18 months of follow-up. Hyperthyroidism patients were newly diagnosed, had a disease duration of under 2 months, and were aged 18 to 65 years. Any patient with an uncontrolled infection, another autoimmune disease, pregnancy or lactation was excluded. Diagnoses relied on clinical symptoms, serum thyroxine and TRAb, thyroid ultrasound and orbital computed tomography. PBMCs were separated from approximately 9.9 ml of fresh peripheral blood using Ficoll-Paque density gradient centrifugation. Trizol reagent was used to extract total RNA, and RNA quality was then checked on an Agilent 2100 Bioanalyzer. There are 12 amino acids in the CDR3, from cysteine to phenylalanine inclusive. Only the CDR3 part of the read is kept: 36 bases, read in frame from the first base. The CDR1 and CDR2 encoded by the germline V gene are SGHRS and YFSETQ. Cut back by 0 bases and 6 bases, the V and J ends lie 6 bases apart.

The TCR beta CDR3 regions were amplified from RNA transcripts. For the first round of RT-PCR on the TCR CDR3, the HTBI primer set was used together with the Qiagen OneStep RT-PCR kit. A second multiplex PCR round built the libraries, followed by size selection and purification. Paired-end sequencing of the libraries was performed with 100 bp reads on an Illumina HiSeq2000. Under the source paper's analysis protocol: SOAPnuke was used to process the raw data, removing reads that contained adapters or uncalled bases, had a mean Phred below 15, or lacked an exact match to the constant primer or identifier. COPE v1.2.5 was used to merge the high-quality paired reads, and each unique nucleotide sequence was defined as a clonotype. MiTCR v1.1 was used to align clonotypes to the IMGT TRBV, TRBD and TRBJ reference segments. The analysis was restricted to V-J combinations with a frequency above 0.0001, which together covered roughly 99% of the repertoires. The TCS score was defined as F50 (clonal expansion) divided by E x V (chaos), with BLOSUM62-based TCRdist calculated between CDR3 peptides within each V-J. Welch's t-statistics and random forest reduced 450 to 600 V-J features to roughly 13, which were used in a naive Bayes classifier (R e1071). The public reads were reanalyzed by TCRdb: fastp trimming at Q25, MiXCR alignment, in-frame beta chains only. Rows with a matching CDR3 protein are joined into one entry that keeps the most common DNA and genes. The V and J calls were determined by TCRdb, not by the authors. The sample yields some 440,000 distinct CDR3 sequences; around 16% were counted once. Clones ranked in the top ten supply roughly 13% of the sample.

The chain uses TRBV5-1 and TRBJ1-2; a confident D gene designation cannot be given. The specimen was blood. This clonotype was sampled from a woman aged 18-29 years with Graves' hyperthyroidism. The CDR3: CASSLEADGYTF. The DNA reads TGCGCCAGCAGCTTGGAGGCAGATGGCTACACCTTC.